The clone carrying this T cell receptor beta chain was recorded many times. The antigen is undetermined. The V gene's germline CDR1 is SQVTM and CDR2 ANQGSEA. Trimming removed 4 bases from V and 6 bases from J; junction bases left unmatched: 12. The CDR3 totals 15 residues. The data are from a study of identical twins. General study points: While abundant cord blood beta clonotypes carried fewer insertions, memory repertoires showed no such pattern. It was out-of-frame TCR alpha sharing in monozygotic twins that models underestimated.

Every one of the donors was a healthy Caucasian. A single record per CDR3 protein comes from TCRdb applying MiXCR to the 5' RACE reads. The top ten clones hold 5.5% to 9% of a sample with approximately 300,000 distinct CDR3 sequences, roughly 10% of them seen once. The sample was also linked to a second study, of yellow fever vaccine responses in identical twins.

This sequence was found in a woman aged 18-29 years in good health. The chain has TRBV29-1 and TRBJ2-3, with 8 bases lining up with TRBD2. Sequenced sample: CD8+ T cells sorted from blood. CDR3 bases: TGCAGCGTTGTAGCTAGCGGGTACTTGGCGGATACGCAGTATTTT. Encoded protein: CSVVASGYLADTQYF.